This is a list of T cell receptor beta chains from one sample in a study of blood T cell repertoires in COVID-19. TCRdb's table, derived via immunoSEQ multiplex PCR, lists solely in-frame clones and lacks some. The data show roughly 230,000 clones, about 83% seen once. What was sequenced was peripheral blood. These receptors were obtained from a human donor in a cohort sampled during active COVID-19. The CDR3 runs from the conserved cysteine through the conserved F or W. The D gene is left open where the match is weak. The size entry is marked missing in some rows and otherwise reads once, few, many or a size class.

V gene	J gene	D gene	clone size	CDR3 DNA	CDR3 protein
TRBV19	TRBJ1-5	TRBD1	.	TGTGCCAGTAGCAACAGGGGGGATCAGCCCCAGCATTTT	CASSNRGDQPQHF
TRBV12-3/TRBV12-4	TRBJ2-2	.	.	TGTGCCAGCAGTCTTGACACCACCGGGGAGCTGTTTTTT	CASSLDTTGELFF
TRBV6-5	TRBJ1-5	.	.	TGTGCCAGCAGTTACTCGAGTCTTCAGCCCCAGCATTTT	CASSYSSLQPQHF
TRBV7-2	TRBJ1-6	TRBD1	.	TGTGCCAGCAGCGCCTGGACAGGGAGCAATTCACCCCTCCACTTT	CASSAWTGSNSPLHF
TRBV5-4	TRBJ1-4	TRBD1	.	TGTGCCAGCAGCCTCGGGACAGGGAGGGAAAAACTGTTTTTT	CASSLGTGREKLFF
TRBV5-4	TRBJ2-2	.	.	TGTGCCAGCAGCTTGGGCGGGACAGACTTTGGGGAGCTGTTTTTT	CASSLGGTDFGELFF
TRBV5-1	TRBJ2-5	TRBD1	.	TGCGCCAGCAGCTTAAACCGGGACAGTGCCGGGCGGACCCAGTACTTC	CASSLNRDSAGRTQYF
TRBV6-5	TRBJ1-1	TRBD1	.	TGTGCCAGCACTAGACAGGGACACACTGAAGCTTTCTTT	CASTRQGHTEAFF
TRBV7-2	TRBJ1-3	TRBD1	.	TGTGCCAGCAGCTTAGACAAACCTCTTAGGACAGGGGGGGACACCATATATTTT	CASSLDKPLRTGGDTIYF
TRBV10-2	TRBJ1-3	.	.	TGCGCCAGCAGTGTAGGCGGGGCTGGAAACACCATATATTTT	CASSVGGAGNTIYF
TRBV4-2	TRBJ2-1	TRBD1	.	TGTGCCAGCAGCCCCTCGACAGGGACGTTCTACAATGAGCAGTTCTTC	CASSPSTGTFYNEQFF
TRBV20-1	TRBJ1-6	TRBD1	.	TGCAGTGCTAGTTCCCCTCCGACAGGGCATTCACCCCTCCACTTT	CSASSPPTGHSPLHF
TRBV19	TRBJ2-1	.	.	TGTGCCAGTACAGTTTACAATGAGCAGTTCTTC	CASTVYNEQFF
TRBV12-3/TRBV12-4	TRBJ1-1	TRBD1	.	TGTGCCAGCACCCCACGACAGGGGACTGAAGCTTTCTTT	CASTPRQGTEAFF
TRBV6-6	TRBJ1-1	TRBD1	.	TGTGCCAGCAGAGCGCCGGGACAGAGGAACACTGAAGCTTTCTTT	CASRAPGQRNTEAFF
TRBV28	TRBJ2-2	.	many	TGTGCCAGCAGTTTAATCAGGGCAGGGGTTGACGGGGAGCTGTTTTTT	CASSLIRAGVDGELFF
TRBV10-1	TRBJ2-1	.	.	TGCGCCAGTTCACAGGGGGGGACGTCGGTCGCGTTCTTC	CASSQGGTSVAFF
TRBV9	TRBJ2-7	.	.	TGTGCCAGCAGCCCAACTGATTACGAGCAGTACTTC	CASSPTDYEQYF
TRBV6-1	TRBJ2-5	.	.	TGTGCCAGCAGTGAAGGTAGATACCAAGAGACCCAGTACTTC	CASSEGRYQETQYF
TRBV18	TRBJ1-2	.	.	TGTGCCAGCTCATCCCCGACAGGAGGTTTAAGGGGCTACACCTTC	CASSSPTGGLRGYTF
TRBV11-3	TRBJ2-1	.	.	TGTGCCAGCAGCTTAGATAGCTTAAACAATGAGCAGTTCTTC	CASSLDSLNNEQFF
TRBV19	TRBJ2-7	TRBD2	.	TGTGCCAGTGCTGATCCTAGCGGGGCGCTCCAGGGCTACGAGCAGTACTTC	CASADPSGALQGYEQYF
TRBV29-1	TRBJ2-7	.	.	TGCAGCGTAAGGACACGCCTAGTGTACGAGCAGTACTTC	CSVRTRLVYEQYF
TRBV9	TRBJ2-7	.	.	TGTGCCAGCAGCGCGAGCGGGCCCTACGAGCAGTACTTC	CASSASGPYEQYF
TRBV30	TRBJ2-3	.	.	TGTGCCTGGAGTGTACCGGGCACAGATACGCAGTATTTT	CAWSVPGTDTQYF
TRBV2	TRBJ2-1	.	.	TGTGCCAGCGGCGGCGGGGGCGGCGAGCAGTTCTTC	CASGGGGGEQFF
TRBV27	TRBJ1-1	.	.	TGTGCCAGCAGTTTATCCCCGAGGAGGGGGAACACTGAAGCTTTCTTT	CASSLSPRRGNTEAFF
TRBV7-7	TRBJ2-5	.	.	TGTGCTAGCACCCCTGGTGGGGGGGAGACCCAGTACTTC	CASTPGGGETQYF
TRBV29-1	TRBJ2-7	TRBD1	.	TGCAGCGTTAGGGGACAGGGGAGCTACGAGCAGTACTTC	CSVRGQGSYEQYF
TRBV2	TRBJ1-5	TRBD1	once	TGTGCCAGCAGTGGACAGGGCGAGGCTCAGCCCCAGCATTTT	CASSGQGEAQPQHF
TRBV6-5	TRBJ2-7	TRBD2	.	TGTGCCAGCAGTATTAGCGGGAGCTCCTACGAGCAGTACTTC	CASSISGSSYEQYF
TRBV28	TRBJ2-1	TRBD2	.	TGTGCCAGCAGCCTCGGGCTAGCGGGAGTAGGTGAGCAGTTCTTC	CASSLGLAGVGEQFF
TRBV6-1	TRBJ2-6	.	.	TGTGCCAGCAGTGAACCCGGTGAATCTGGGGCCAACGTCCTGACTTTC	CASSEPGESGANVLTF
TRBV9	TRBJ2-3	.	.	TGTGCCAGCAGCGTAAGGGGGGGAGTGACAGATACGCAGTATTTT	CASSVRGGVTDTQYF
TRBV2	TRBJ1-5	TRBD1	.	TGTGCCAGCAGTGAAGGTCTGACAGGGGAACAGCCCCAGCATTTT	CASSEGLTGEQPQHF
TRBV19	TRBJ1-5	TRBD1	.	TGTGCCAGTACCCGGGACAGGGGGTGGCCCCAGCATTTT	CASTRDRGWPQHF
TRBV5-6	TRBJ2-7	TRBD1	.	TGTGCCAGCAGCTCCTGGACAGGGACCTTCTACGAGCAGTACTTC	CASSSWTGTFYEQYF
TRBV6-5	TRBJ2-1	TRBD1	few	TGTGCCAGCAGTTTGACAGGGGACAATGAGCAGTTCTTC	CASSLTGDNEQFF
TRBV11-3	TRBJ2-1	.	.	TGTGCCAGCAGCTTAGGAATAGGAGGGTACAATGAGCAGTTCTTC	CASSLGIGGYNEQFF
TRBV29-1	TRBJ2-5	.	.	TGCAGCGGGGGTGGACAGCAAGAGACCCAGTACTTC	CSGGGQQETQYF
TRBV6-5	TRBJ1-4	TRBD1	.	TGTGCCAGCAGTAGGAGGGGACAGGGGGTTGAAAAACTGTTTTTT	CASSRRGQGVEKLFF
TRBV30	TRBJ1-2	.	.	TGTGCCTGGAACTTACAGGGTGAGGATGGCTACACCTTC	CAWNLQGEDGYTF
TRBV5-6	TRBJ2-4	TRBD2	.	TGTGCCAGCAGCTTCGGGGGGAACCGGGATCAGTACTTC	CASSFGGNRDQYF
TRBV11-3	TRBJ2-7	TRBD2	.	TGTGCCAGCAGCTCGCTAGCGGGAGGCGGCGTGCAGTACTTC	CASSSLAGGGVQYF
TRBV7-2	TRBJ2-3	TRBD2	.	TGTGCCAGCAGCTTTGGAGGTCTTCCTAGCGGGAGGGAACAGTATTTT	CASSFGGLPSGREQYF
TRBV30	TRBJ1-1	.	.	TGTGCCTGGAGTGTAATGGCCGGGGTGGGCACTGAAGCTTTCTTT	CAWSVMAGVGTEAFF
TRBV27	TRBJ2-5	TRBD1	.	TGTGCCAGCAGTTTCTGGCAGGGGGCCGGGACCCAGTACTTC	CASSFWQGAGTQYF
TRBV10-2	TRBJ2-4	.	once	TGCGCCAGCAGTGAGTCGAGAGGGCTTGGAAAAAACATTCAGTACTTC	CASSESRGLGKNIQYF
TRBV27	TRBJ2-7	.	once	TGTGCCAGCAGTTTGTCTTCTTCGGGTGAGCAGTACTTC	CASSLSSSGEQYF
TRBV12-3/TRBV12-4	TRBJ1-2	TRBD1	.	TGTGCCAGCAGTGCAGGGGGCAATGGCTACACCTTC	CASSAGGNGYTF
TRBV7-8	TRBJ1-6	TRBD1	.	TGTGCCAGCAGCCCCGCGGCAGGGGGGAATTCACCCCTCCACTTT	CASSPAAGGNSPLHF
TRBV6-5	TRBJ1-1	TRBD1	.	TGTGCCAGCAGTTACGATTTGGGACAGGGGATTGAAGCTTTCTTT	CASSYDLGQGIEAFF
TRBV11-2	TRBJ1-2	TRBD1	.	TGTGCCAGCAGCTTAGTAACAGGGGCTAACTATGGCTACACCTTC	CASSLVTGANYGYTF
TRBV19	TRBJ2-2	TRBD1	.	TGTGCCAGTAGTCCCCGGACAGGGGGCTACACCGGGGAGCTGTTTTTT	CASSPRTGGYTGELFF
TRBV7-2	TRBJ2-5	TRBD1	.	TGTGCCAGCAGCTTAGCGGAACAGGGGACGGAGACCCAGTACTTC	CASSLAEQGTETQYF
TRBV6-5	TRBJ1-5	.	.	TGTGCCAGCAGCGAGGGGGACAGCAATCAGCCCCAGCATTTT	CASSEGDSNQPQHF